The rows below give T cell receptor beta chains drawn from one sample of a study of blood T cell repertoires in COVID-19. Here immunoSEQ multiplex PCR was the method, and the copy in TCRdb shows in-frame clones only, minus some. This table holds some 270,000 clones, around 86% found once. Material: PBMCs or T cells enriched from blood (not recorded which). The origin of the receptors is a woman between 40 and 50 years old who had recovered from COVID-19. Each CDR3 is given with its conserved first and last residue. The D gene is left open where the match is weak. For some rows the clone size is stated as once, few or many, or as a class when expanded; others skip it.

TRBV25-1	-	TRBJ2-7	-	TGTGCCAGCAGTGTAACAGCTGGGGAGCAGTACTTC	CASSVTAGEQYF
TRBV4-3	-	TRBJ1-2	TRBD1	TGCGCCAGCAGCCCCCAGGACAGGGCAGGCGGCTACACCTTC	CASSPQDRAGGYTF
TRBV27	once	TRBJ2-3	TRBD2	TGTGCCAGCAGTTTATTACTAGCGGGAGGAGGCACAGATACGCAGTATTTT	CASSLLLAGGGTDTQYF
TRBV9	-	TRBJ1-2	TRBD1	TGTGCCAGCAGCGTACAGGGACAGGGTTATGGCTACACCTTC	CASSVQGQGYGYTF
TRBV18	-	TRBJ2-5	TRBD2	TGTGCCAGCTCACCCGGGCCCGGGACTAGCCAAGAGACCCAGTACTTC	CASSPGPGTSQETQYF
TRBV19	-	TRBJ1-1	-	TGTGCCAGTAGAAAAGACAGGTCGGGGCCTGAAGCTTTCTTT	CASRKDRSGPEAFF
TRBV24-1	-	TRBJ2-7	TRBD1	TGTGCCACCAGTGATTCCGGGACAGATTCCTACGAGCAGTACTTC	CATSDSGTDSYEQYF
TRBV7-3	-	TRBJ2-4	-	TGTGCCAGCAGCTTAAACAGGGAGGGCATTCAGTACTTC	CASSLNREGIQYF
TRBV4-1	-	TRBJ2-5	TRBD2	TGCGCCAGCAGCCTGGTACTAGCGGAGACCCAGTACTTC	CASSLVLAETQYF
TRBV2	-	TRBJ1-3	-	TGTGCCAGCAGTCAATCAGCGTACGGTTTAATCTCCATATATTTT	CASSQSAYGLISIYF
TRBV7-2	-	TRBJ2-2	-	TGTGCCAGCAGCCGCAAGCGGCCTTTGCCCGGGGAGCTGTTTTTT	CASSRKRPLPGELFF
TRBV19	-	TRBJ1-1	-	TGTGCCAGTAGTATAGGAACAGGGCCGAACACTGAAGCTTTCTTT	CASSIGTGPNTEAFF
TRBV5-5	once	TRBJ2-3	TRBD2	TGTGCCAGCAGCTTGATCGGCGGGGGGGCCTCAGATACGCAGTATTTT	CASSLIGGGASDTQYF
TRBV7-9	-	TRBJ1-5	-	TGTGCCAGCAGCCTAGACGGACGAGGGAGCAATCAGCCCCAGCATTTT	CASSLDGRGSNQPQHF
TRBV29-1	-	TRBJ1-2	-	TGCAGCGTGCAGAGGGTTGGCTACACCTTC	CSVQRVGYTF
TRBV7-6	-	TRBJ2-3	TRBD1	TGTGCCAGCAGCTTAGGGACAGGAGAAACAGATACGCAGTATTTT	CASSLGTGETDTQYF
TRBV6-5	-	TRBJ1-2	TRBD1	TGTGCCAGCAGTTACTCGAAGGGGGCTCAAGGCTACACCTTC	CASSYSKGAQGYTF
TRBV30	-	TRBJ2-3	TRBD2	TGTGCCTGGAGTGTACCTAGCGGGGGGGCAGATACGCAGTATTTT	CAWSVPSGGADTQYF
TRBV10-2	-	TRBJ1-5	-	TGCGCCAGCAGCCTCGCCAGGGCGGGCAATCAGCCCCAGCATTTT	CASSLARAGNQPQHF
TRBV4-2	-	TRBJ1-2	-	TGTGCCAGCAGCCGGAGGTGGCAATCGGGAACGGATGGCTACACCTTC	CASSRRWQSGTDGYTF
TRBV27	-	TRBJ1-1	TRBD1	TGTGCCAGCAGTCCTGGGACAGGCACGAACACTGAAGCTTTCTTT	CASSPGTGTNTEAFF
TRBV18	-	TRBJ2-2	TRBD1	TGTGCCAGCTCACCACTCGAGACAGGGGACACCGGGGAGCTGTTTTTT	CASSPLETGDTGELFF
TRBV12-5	once	TRBJ1-2	-	TGTGCTAGTGGACCGACAGTCTCTAACTATGGCTACACCTTC	CASGPTVSNYGYTF
TRBV6-5	once	TRBJ1-2	-	TGTGCCAGCAGTATCCCGGGGGGGAATGGCTACACCTTC	CASSIPGGNGYTF
TRBV4-1	-	TRBJ2-5	TRBD2	TGCGCCAGCAGCCAAGGAAGCGGGGGCCTTCAAGAGACCCAGTACTTC	CASSQGSGGLQETQYF
TRBV13	-	TRBJ1-1	-	TGTGCCAGCAGCAAATCTACGGGACTCTCGAACACTGAAGCTTTCTTT	CASSKSTGLSNTEAFF
TRBV13	-	TRBJ1-3	-	TGTGCCAGCAGCTTTAGGTTTAGGGGCTCTGGAAACACCATATATTTT	CASSFRFRGSGNTIYF
TRBV3-1/TRBV3-2	-	TRBJ1-2	TRBD1	TGTGCCAGCAGCCTATACCGGACAGGGAGGTTAGATGGCTACACCTTC	CASSLYRTGRLDGYTF